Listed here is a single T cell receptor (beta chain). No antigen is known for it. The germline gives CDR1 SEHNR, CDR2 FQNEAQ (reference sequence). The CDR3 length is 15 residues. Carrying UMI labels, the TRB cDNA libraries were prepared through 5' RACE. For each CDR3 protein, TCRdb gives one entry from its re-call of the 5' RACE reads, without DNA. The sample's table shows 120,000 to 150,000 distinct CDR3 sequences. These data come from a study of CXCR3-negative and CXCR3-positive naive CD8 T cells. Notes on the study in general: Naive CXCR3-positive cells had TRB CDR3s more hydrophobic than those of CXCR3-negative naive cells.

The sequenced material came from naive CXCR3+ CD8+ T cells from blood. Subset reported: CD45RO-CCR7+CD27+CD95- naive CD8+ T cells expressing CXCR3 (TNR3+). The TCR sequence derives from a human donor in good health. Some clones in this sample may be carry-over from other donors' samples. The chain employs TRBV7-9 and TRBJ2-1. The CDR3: CASRRATSSYNEQFF. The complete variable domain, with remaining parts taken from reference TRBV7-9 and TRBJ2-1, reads DTGVSQNPRHKITKRGQNVTFRCDPISEHNRLYWYRQTLGQGPEFLTYFQNEAQLEKSRLLSDRFSAERPKGSFSTLEIQRTEQGDSAMYLCASRRATSSYNEQFFGPGTRLTVL.